These T cell receptor beta chains were read from a single sample in a study of blood T cell repertoires in COVID-19. Generated by immunoSEQ multiplex PCR, the TCRdb table keeps only in-frame clones and is missing some. The sample contains about 120,000 clones, over 70% of which appear only once. The sample taken for sequencing was peripheral blood. The receptors here all came from a woman aged 45-59 years with acute or convalescent COVID-19. Each CDR3 is given with its conserved first and last residue. A D gene is named only where the DNA matches it firmly.

D	V	J	DNA	CDR3
-	TRBV30	TRBJ2-5	TGTGCCTGGGCACAGGGCCTGCAAGAGACCCAGTACTTC	CAWAQGLQETQYF
-	TRBV25-1	TRBJ1-2	TGTGCCAGCAGTCGAGGACATTTCGGCTCAATCCCTGGCTACACCTTC	CASSRGHFGSIPGYTF
TRBD2	TRBV5-4	TRBJ2-1	TGTGCCAGCAGCTTCTCCGGGACTAGCGGGAGATACAATGAGCAGTTCTTC	CASSFSGTSGRYNEQFF
-	TRBV6-2/TRBV6-3	TRBJ2-5	TGTGCCAGCAGTTATCTTGGGGGGGCTACGGAGACCCAGTACTTC	CASSYLGGATETQYF
TRBD1	TRBV18	TRBJ1-1	TGTGCCAGCTCAAGGGACAGGGTGAACACTGAAGCTTTCTTT	CASSRDRVNTEAFF
-	TRBV10-3	TRBJ1-6	TGTGCCCATAAGGGGCCCTCGGATAATTCACCCCTCCACTTT	CAHKGPSDNSPLHF
-	TRBV7-8	TRBJ1-2	TGTGCCAGCAGCTTATTTAGGGGCGAGGGCTACACCTTC	CASSLFRGEGYTF
-	TRBV5-1	TRBJ2-3	TGCGCCAGCAGCTTGGAGGGCGGGCTCAGGACAGATACGCAGTATTTT	CASSLEGGLRTDTQYF
TRBD2	TRBV3-1/TRBV3-2	TRBJ2-1	TGTGCCAGCAGCCTAGCGGGAGAGGTCTCGTACAATGAGCAGTTCTTC	CASSLAGEVSYNEQFF
TRBD1	TRBV5-6	TRBJ2-7	TGTGCCAGCAGCATTGACAGGGTAGCCGACGAGCAGTACTTC	CASSIDRVADEQYF
TRBD1	TRBV5-6	TRBJ2-7	TGTGTCAGCAGCTTGAACAGGGGATACGAGCAGTACTTC	CVSSLNRGYEQYF
TRBD1	TRBV3-1/TRBV3-2	TRBJ2-7	TGTGCCAGCAGCCTTTGGGACAGGGTGGGTGAGCAGTACTTC	CASSLWDRVGEQYF